These T cell receptor beta chains were read from a single sample in a study of spatial heterogeneity in lung cancer. Each CDR3 protein gets one entry after TCRdb re-called the 5' RACE reads with MiXCR. Of 95,000 to 130,000 distinct CDR3 sequences in the sample, approximately 12% are singletons; the top ten hold roughly 15%. Sequences were derived from PBMCs, sampled at follow-up. The receptors derive from a male donor with early-stage non-small cell lung cancer. Both conserved end residues are part of each CDR3. A D gene is named only where the DNA matches it firmly. Size is stated for part of the rows, as once, few or many counts, or as a class when the clone is expanded.

abundance	v_gene	j_gene	d_gene	CDR3nt	CDR3aa
-	TRBV29-1	TRBJ1-2	-	TGCAGCGCTGCTCGAGGAGAGGGCTACACCTTC	CSAARGEGYTF
-	TRBV6-1	TRBJ2-1	TRBD2	TGTGCCAGCAACTTACTAGCGAGTAAGAATGAGCAGTTCTTC	CASNLLASKNEQFF
many	TRBV7-6	TRBJ1-4	TRBD1	TGTGCCAGCAGCCCTGGCGGGACAGGAGAAAAACTGTTTTTT	CASSPGGTGEKLFF
few	TRBV20-1	TRBJ2-7	-	TGCACCCCCGGGACAAAGAATACCTACGAGCAGTACTTC	CTPGTKNTYEQYF
many	TRBV28	TRBJ2-1	-	TGTGCCAGCAGTTTAACTGGGGGGCAGTTCTTC	CASSLTGGQFF
many	TRBV7-9	TRBJ2-3	-	TGTGCCAGCAGCCCGCAGTTCTTCTTACAGTCCGGGGTGGGTCAAGATACGCAGTATTTT	CASSPQFFLQSGVGQDTQYF
many	TRBV6-4	TRBJ2-4	-	TGTGCCAGCAGAAATTCCCGGGACAAAAACATTCAGTACTTC	CASRNSRDKNIQYF
-	TRBV30	TRBJ1-5	-	TGTGCCTGGAGTGTATTTGGACAGCCCCAGCATTTT	CAWSVFGQPQHF
-	TRBV4-1	TRBJ1-1	-	TGCGCCAGCAGCCAAGTTACACAGGGCGGAACTACTGAAGCTTTCTTT	CASSQVTQGGTTEAFF
many	TRBV9	TRBJ2-7	-	TGTGCCAGCAGCGTAGACGGGTACGAGCAGTACTTC	CASSVDGYEQYF
few	TRBV4-1	TRBJ2-3	-	TGCGCCAGCAGCCAATCGGACGGGGGAGGAACAGATACGCAGTATTTT	CASSQSDGGGTDTQYF
few	TRBV7-2	TRBJ1-4	TRBD1	TGTGCCAGCAGCTCGGACAGGGGAACGACTAATGAAAAACTGTTTTTT	CASSSDRGTTNEKLFF
medium-sized	TRBV4-3	TRBJ1-1	-	TGCGCCAGCAGCCAAGATCGGGGCAGGGGTGGTTTCTTT	CASSQDRGRGGFF
many	TRBV30	TRBJ2-3	-	TGTGCCTGGAGTTCAGGCGGGACCACAGATACGCAGTATTTT	CAWSSGGTTDTQYF
-	TRBV28	TRBJ1-4	-	TGTGCCAGCGGAAGGAGTATTAATGAAAAACTGTTTTTT	CASGRSINEKLFF
few	TRBV7-9	TRBJ2-3	TRBD1	TGTGCCAGCAGCTACGACAGGGCGGGCACAGATACGCAGTATTTT	CASSYDRAGTDTQYF
-	TRBV10-3	TRBJ1-1	-	TGTGCCATCAAAGGGGAGAGCACTGAAGCTTTCTTT	CAIKGESTEAFF
few	TRBV9	TRBJ2-7	-	TGTGCCAGCAGCGCAGGAGGTACAGGGCGATCCTACGAGCAGTACTTC	CASSAGGTGRSYEQYF
many	TRBV7-2	TRBJ1-2	TRBD1	TGTGCCAGCAGCTTAGTGGCTCACAGGGGGCGAGCCAGCTATGGCTACACCTTC	CASSLVAHRGRASYGYTF
-	TRBV3-1	TRBJ1-5	-	TGTGCCAGCAGCCAAGCCAGGGATCAGCCCCAGCATTTT	CASSQARDQPQHF
few	TRBV12-5	TRBJ1-2	-	TGTGCTAGTGGTTTGGTAGGACAGAACTATGGCTACACCTTC	CASGLVGQNYGYTF
few	TRBV30	TRBJ1-2	-	TGTGCCTGGACAGGGAATAACTATGGCTACACCTTC	CAWTGNNYGYTF
few	TRBV20-1	TRBJ2-1	TRBD1	TGCAGTGCCATACCAGGGGGCGGTGAGCAGTTCTTC	CSAIPGGGEQFF
-	TRBV7-3	TRBJ2-5	TRBD2	TGTGCCAGCAGCTTAAAGCTGGCGGGGGTGCAAGAGACCCAGTACTTC	CASSLKLAGVQETQYF
few	TRBV20-1	TRBJ1-2	-	TGCAGTGCTAGGGTTTTCGGCTACACCTTC	CSARVFGYTF
few	TRBV18	TRBJ2-1	-	TGTGCCAGCTCACCCGCCGACAATGAGCAGTTCTTC	CASSPADNEQFF
-	TRBV12-3/TRBV12-4	TRBJ1-5	-	TGTGCCAGCAGTTTTGGGCAGGGTAATAATCAGCCCCAGCATTTT	CASSFGQGNNQPQHF
many	TRBV7-9	TRBJ1-3	-	TGTGCCAGCAGCTTAGGGGACTCTGGAAACACCATATATTTT	CASSLGDSGNTIYF
many	TRBV3-1	TRBJ2-5	TRBD1	TGTGCCAGCAGCCAAGGGACAGGGGAGACCCAGTACTTC	CASSQGTGETQYF
few	TRBV6-5	TRBJ1-1	-	TGTGCCAGCAACAAAGGGGGAAACATGAACACTGAAGCTTTCTTT	CASNKGGNMNTEAFF
few	TRBV4-2	TRBJ1-3	-	TGTGCCAGCAGACAAACAGGGCTGGGGAATGGAAACACCATATATTTT	CASRQTGLGNGNTIYF
-	TRBV7-2	TRBJ1-1	-	TGTGCCAGCAGCCCAGATAGGATTGGCACTGAAGCTTTCTTT	CASSPDRIGTEAFF
many	TRBV11-2	TRBJ2-1	-	TGTGCCAGCAGCTTAGGAAAGGGGACGGATCTTTTCAATGAGCAGTTCTTC	CASSLGKGTDLFNEQFF
-	TRBV4-3	TRBJ1-2	-	TGCGCCAGCAGCCAAGACAGGACGGCCCTACTTCGAGGCTACACCTTC	CASSQDRTALLRGYTF
-	TRBV6-5	TRBJ1-2	-	TGTGCCAGCAGTTACGGGGCGGGTGGCTACACCTTC	CASSYGAGGYTF
-	TRBV11-2	TRBJ2-5	TRBD2	TGTGCCAGCAGCCCCCGGGGGGTGGGAGAGACCCAGTACTTC	CASSPRGVGETQYF
-	TRBV10-1	TRBJ2-3	-	TGCGCCAGCAGTGATGCGGGGGCCCACACAGATACGCAGTATTTT	CASSDAGAHTDTQYF
few	TRBV5-1	TRBJ1-4	-	TGCGCCAGCAGCTTTTTTCAGGGTAATGAAAAACTGTTTTTT	CASSFFQGNEKLFF
-	TRBV7-2	TRBJ2-2	-	TGTGCCAGCAGCTTAGTCGGACTGCCCAACGCCGGGGAGCTGTTTTTT	CASSLVGLPNAGELFF
-	TRBV10-1	TRBJ2-2	-	TGCGCCAGCAGAGTAGATAGGACAGGCGGAGGGACCGGGGAGCTGTTTTTT	CASRVDRTGGGTGELFF
many	TRBV4-1	TRBJ1-6	-	TGCGCCAGCAGCCCCCTCAAAGGACAGAGGAATTCACCCCTCCACTTT	CASSPLKGQRNSPLHF
many	TRBV12-3/TRBV12-4	TRBJ2-1	TRBD2	TGTGCCAGCAGTTTCACCGGGACTAGCGGCCATGAGCAGTTCTTC	CASSFTGTSGHEQFF
many	TRBV4-3	TRBJ2-1	-	TGCGCCAGCAGCCAAGCGGCCGTAGGGGCGATGAATGAGCAGTTCTTC	CASSQAAVGAMNEQFF
many	TRBV29-1	TRBJ2-7	-	TGCAGCGTTGTCGTGGAGCCCTACGAGCAGTACTTC	CSVVVEPYEQYF
many	TRBV6-5	TRBJ2-5	TRBD2	TGTGCCAGCAAAGAAACTAGCGGGGTCATGGAGACCCAGTACTTC	CASKETSGVMETQYF
few	TRBV24-1	TRBJ2-1	-	TGTGCCACCAGTGAATTTGGGCGATCCCGTCGGAATGAGCAGTTCTTC	CATSEFGRSRRNEQFF
many	TRBV7-8	TRBJ2-5	-	TGTGCCAGCAGCTTTGGACTTCAGGAGACCCAGTACTTC	CASSFGLQETQYF
few	TRBV9	TRBJ2-2	-	TGTGCCAGCAGCTCGGGGGTAGTAGCCGGAACCGGGGAGCTGTTTTTT	CASSSGVVAGTGELFF
-	TRBV5-1	TRBJ2-3	-	TGCGCCAGCAGCTTGGCGGGATTAGGTTCTTCGCAGTATTTT	CASSLAGLGSSQYF
-	TRBV28	TRBJ2-5	TRBD2	TGTGCCAGCATAAAAGCGGGGCAAGAGACCCAGTACTTC	CASIKAGQETQYF
-	TRBV4-3	TRBJ1-1	TRBD1	TGCGCCAGCAGCGGACATCTACAGGGGGCAGGAACTGAAGCTTTCTTT	CASSGHLQGAGTEAFF